This T cell receptor beta chain was retrieved from a study of T cell changes during pregnancy in multiple sclerosis. TCRdb keeps only in-frame clones here, not all; method: immunoSEQ multiplex PCR. This sample has 80,000 or so clones, with approximately 90% found just once. The germline gives CDR1 SGHNT, CDR2 YYREEE (reference sequence). This CDR3 has 15 residues. V lost 1 base to trimming and J lost 7 bases; unmatched junction nucleotides: 10. The V call is TRBV5-4, the J call TRBJ1-2, with 7 bases matching TRBD1. The starting material was peripheral blood, obtained before pregnancy. The receptor was derived from a female donor with multiple sclerosis, enrolled in a pregnancy study. CDR3 residues: CASSLLGAGGAGYTF. CDR3 bases: TGTGCCAGCAGCTTGCTGGGGGCAGGGGGTGCTGGCTACACCTTC.